This TCR beta chain was captured by sequencing in a study of blood T cell repertoires in COVID-19. Looking at the study overall: Collection of acute and convalescent COVID-19 samples took place in the United States, Italy and Spain.

Patients of the Seattle cohort, enrolled during active infection, were followed longitudinally. Per the study methods: Counts of nucleated cells, estimated from reference gene primer amplification, were obtained. Repertoires were generated with immunoSEQ multiplex PCR, while TCRdb's copy carries only in-frame clones and drops some. V, J and clone size are taken as reported in that table, and D and trimming were inferred from the DNA itself. The sample has approximately 150,000 clones; 70% to 90% are singletons. The count of this clone is one. Germline and junction disagree at one end, which may indicate a read error. The CDR3 spans 13 residues. Germline assignment: CDR1 SGHTA and CDR2 FQGNSA.

This chain links TRBV7-2 with TRBJ1-2; TRBD1 matches at 10 bases. The origin of this receptor is a woman older than 75 with COVID-19, enrolled during active disease. The sample taken for sequencing was peripheral blood. CDR3 in DNA: TGTGTCAGCAGCCGGACAGGGGGGTATGGCTACACCTTC. As protein: CVSSRTGGYGYTF.